This T cell receptor (beta chain) derives from a study of blood T cell repertoires in COVID-19. Sequencing was performed with immunoSEQ multiplex PCR; in TCRdb, only in-frame clones are kept and a portion is missing. The data hold about 400,000 clones, with about 90% observed a single time. The CDR3 is 11 residues long. CDR1 and CDR2 (germline): MNHEY, SVGAGI. Germline trimming cut 10 bases from V and 7 bases from J; bases unmatched to any gene: 7. What was sequenced was PBMCs or T cells enriched from blood (not recorded which). This clonotype was sampled from a woman in her twenties or thirties who had recovered from COVID-19. This sequence joins TRBV6-5 and TRBJ2-7, with 7 bases matching TRBD1. CDR3 protein: CATNRGEEQYF. CDR3 coding DNA: TGTGCCACTAACAGGGGCGAAGAGCAGTACTTC.